This TCR beta chain was recovered during a study of T-cell reconstitution after alpha-beta-depleted transplantation in children (dated by TCRdb to 2016 to 2017). Describing the broader study: T-cell immune reconstitution after TCRalphabeta/CD19-depleted allogeneic hematopoietic cell transplantation in children was quantitatively tracked in the study by means of TCR repertoire profiling. General findings and caveats noted by the study authors: The high TCRbeta diversity at day 60 in some patients was ascribed to recipient T cells and intrathymic progenitors that had survived conditioning. Hyperexpanded clone frequencies declined over subsequent months; after one year, T-cell counts and TCRbeta diversity were mostly attributed to newly produced T cells. The apparently early recovery of alphabetaT-cell counts about two months after transplant reportedly depended on only several hundred rapidly expanded clones that came from non-depleted graft cells.

Libraries were constructed by PCR. Sequencing used an Illumina HiSeq 2500. To normalize quantification of the TCRbeta repertoire, the TCR libraries were built with molecular barcoding that relied on unique molecular identifiers. TCRdb ran its own pipeline on the public reads, namely fastp trimming at Q25 and MiXCR clone calling, and kept in-frame beta chains. Rows are combined by CDR3 protein, so each entry shows the most common genes and DNA. This sample holds 330,000 or so distinct CDR3 sequences; over 7% were observed only once. Of the sample, approximately 8.6% is held by the ten largest clones. Of note for this clonotype: Its antigen specificity is not known. Nothing much larger sits one base from this clone, and base qualities are not available.

Sample treatment or condition, as interpreted from the label and publication: allogeneic hematopoietic cell transplantation with graft depleted of TCRalphabeta T cells and CD19 B cells. TCRalphabeta/CD19-depleted allogeneic hematopoietic cell grafts were given to the transplant recipients, all of whom were children. The CDR3 spans 15 residues, from the cysteine through the phenylalanine. Only the CDR3 part of the read is kept: 45 bases, read in frame from the first base. V is reduced by 5 bases and J by 0 bases, leaving a spacing of 8 bases between them. CDR1 and CDR2 (SGHVS, FNYEAQ) derive from the germline V gene.

The clonotype was recovered from a female patient aged 2-9 years who had a stem cell transplant for Fanconi anemia, so the T cells may come from the graft donor. The rearranged segments are TRBV7-6 and TRBJ2-6; the D gene cannot be resolved reliably. Here the sequenced sample was peripheral blood, taken 360 days after TCRalphabeta/CD19-depleted stem cell transplant. The DNA sequence is TGTGCCAGCAGCGTATCGGTCTCTGGGGCCAACGTCCTGACTTTC. Its protein product is CASSVSVSGANVLTF.